These T cell receptor beta chains were read from a single sample in a study of post-analysis software for immune sequencing data. TCRdb re-derived calls from the PCR reads in MiXCR, one entry per CDR3 protein. The sample lists about 540,000 distinct CDR3 sequences, around 34% occurring once. The sample comprised blood. The receptors originated from a girl between 2 and 17 years old with multiple sclerosis. Each CDR3 is given with its conserved first and last residue. Expanded clones get a size class; other rows say once, few or many, or leave the size out.

V gene	J gene	clone size	CDR3 protein
TRBV28	TRBJ1-2	few	CATEGIYGYTF
TRBV4-1	TRBJ1-2	.	CASSQVQGSSGYTF
TRBV20-1	TRBJ2-3	few	CSARSGGWSDTQYF
TRBV6-5	TRBJ2-2	.	CATNPNRVAGKLFF
TRBV3-1	.	few	CASSQDTTRWETQYF
TRBV6-5	TRBJ2-2	.	CASSYSWSGQIHTGELFF
TRBV20-1	TRBJ1-5	.	CSARVPTGDNQPQHF
TRBV20-1	TRBJ2-7	few	CSAMRHSSYEQYF
TRBV20-1	TRBJ2-7	.	CSALGGRSSYEQYF
TRBV29-1	TRBJ1-1	few	CSVESRSWNTEAFF
TRBV7-9	TRBJ2-1	.	CASSSRAPTYNEQFF